This T cell receptor (beta chain) was sequenced in a study of glioma-infiltrating T cells. This clonotype was found many times. The V gene end was trimmed by 6 bases and the J gene end by 4 bases; junction bases not matched to a gene: 10. The CDR3 consists of 15 residues. Per germline, CDR1 MNHNS and CDR2 SASEGT. TCR alpha and beta CDR3 regions were amplified from RNA using iRepertoire nested multiplex PCR. MiXCR, run by TCRdb on the multiplex PCR reads, gives a single entry per CDR3 protein. This sample has about 190,000 distinct CDR3 sequences, with 32% found just once. This TCR was recovered from a human donor with low-grade glioma or glioblastoma, undergoing nonglioma brain surgery, or in good health (not recorded which). The genes are TRBV6-1 and TRBJ2-7; TRBD1 matches 9 bases. The sequencing sample was made of glioma tissue, nonneoplastic brain tissue, or PBMCs (not recorded which). For the CDR3, the DNA is TGTGCCAGCAGACTCACCAAGGACAGGGGTTACGAGCAGTACTTC. This translates into CASRLTKDRGYEQYF.